Each of the 22 T cell receptor beta chains below was sequenced from the same sample in a study of cytomegalovirus exposure and HLA in healthy donors. Only in-frame clones appear in the TCRdb table, and some are missing; sequencing was by immunoSEQ multiplex PCR. The sample has some 210,000 clones; around 86% are singletons. The sequencing sample was made of PBMCs. The source is a woman aged 18-29 years in good health and CMV-seropositive.

The chain carries TRBV6-1 and TRBJ1-2; D is undetermined. Germline CDR1 is MNHNS and CDR2 is SASEGT. V was cut by 6 bases and J by 6 bases, with 11 bases left in between. The CDR3 length is 12 residues. The CDR3 coding sequence is TGTGCCAGCAGGGAGACCGAGGATGGCTACACCTTC. Encoded protein: CASRETEDGYTF.

The chain combines TRBV6-5 with TRBJ1-2, with TRBD1 matching 7 bases. Germline-derived CDR1 and CDR2 are MNHEY and SVGAGI. The junction had 10 bases not matched to a gene; V was cut back by 6 bases and J by 3 bases. The CDR3 contains 15 residues. The DNA of the CDR3 is TGTGCCAGCAGCTCTTCCGGGACAGTACACTATGGCTACACCTTC. This translates into CASSSSGTVHYGYTF.

The chain carries TRBV28 and TRBJ1-2, with 7 positions matching TRBD1. In germline, CDR1 is MDHEN, CDR2 SYDVKM. This CDR3 spans 15 amino acids. V was pared by 2 bases and J by 4 bases, with 7 bases of the junction left unmatched. The CDR3 DNA sequence: TGTGCCAGCAGTTTAGACAACAGGGGCCCCTATGGCTACACCTTC. Amino acids: CASSLDNRGPYGYTF.

V usage is TRBV7-3 and J usage is TRBJ2-2; D might be TRBD2 (6 bases). This CDR3 spans 15 amino acids. Germline loops: CDR1 SGHTA, CDR2 FQGTGA. V lost 2 bases to trimming and J lost 4 bases, with 11 bases between them. The CDR3 is CASSLLGGITGELFF. For the CDR3, the DNA is TGTGCCAGCAGCTTATTAGGCGGGATCACCGGGGAGCTGTTTTTT.

The rearrangement links TRBV10-1 to TRBJ2-7, with a weak D call TRBD1 (5 bases). Trimming pared 2 bases from V and 7 bases from J, leaving 12 bases between. From germline, CDR1 is WNHNN and CDR2 SYGVQD (reference sequence). The CDR3 runs 13 residues. The DNA for the CDR3 is TGCGCCAGCAGTGAGAGACAGTCAGGGGAGCAGTACTTC. This sequence encodes CASSERQSGEQYF.

This chain joins TRBV20-1 and TRBJ1-2; D is unresolved. Germline V lookup: CDR1 DFQATT, CDR2 SNEGSKA (reference sequence). Trimming left V 1 base short and J 8 bases short, with 8 bases between. This CDR3 has 11 amino acids. In DNA form, the CDR3 reads TGCAGTGCTAGAGTCTTGGGCGGCTACACCTTC. This translates into CSARVLGGYTF.

The genes are TRBV15 and TRBJ1-1, with 7 bases identical to TRBD1. V was clipped by 6 bases and J by 8 bases; unmatched bases: 6. CDR1 is LNHNV and CDR2 is YYDKDF in the germline V gene (reference sequence). CDR3 length: 12 residues. CDR3 bases: TGTGCCACCAGTGGTCAGGACAGGGAAGCTTTCTTT. As protein: CATSGQDREAFF. Combining the CDR3 with reference TRBV15 and TRBJ1-1 gives the whole variable domain DAMVIQNPRYQVTQFGKPVTLSCSQTLNHNVMYWYQQKSSQAPKLLFHYYDKDFNNEADTPDNFQSRRPNTSFCFLDIRSPGLGDTAMYLCATSGQDREAFFGQGTRLTVV.

J is TRBJ2-3 and V is TRBV4-1; 7 nucleotides match TRBD1. Per the germline V gene, CDR1 is MGHRA and CDR2 is YSYEKL. This CDR3 has 17 amino acids. Losses at the gene ends were 1 base for V and 0 bases for J; bases not matched to a gene: 7. The chain's CDR3 is CASSQGRQGRSTDTQYF. CDR3 coding DNA: TGCGCCAGCAGCCAAGGCCGACAGGGTCGCAGCACAGATACGCAGTATTTT.

The J gene is TRBJ1-4, the V gene TRBV2; 7 nucleotides align to TRBD1. Germline V gives CDR1 SNHLY, CDR2 FYNNEI. The CDR3 is 13 amino acids. V dropped 8 bases and J dropped 8; count of bases not matched to a gene: 8. The CDR3 sequence is CASVTGEDEKLFF. CDR3 nucleotides: TGTGCCAGCGTCACAGGGGAGGACGAAAAACTGTTTTTT.

The chain couples TRBV7-8 to TRBJ1-5, with D perhaps TRBD1 (5 bases). The CDR3 has 18 amino acids. Germline CDR1 SGHVS, CDR2 FQNEAQ. Trimming removed 1 base at V and 3 bases at J, with 19 bases between. The CDR3 bases are TGTGCCAGCAGCTTAGGGGGGGGATGGGACGGACACAATCAGCCCCAGCATTTT. Residues: CASSLGGGWDGHNQPQHF.

This clone was picked up one time. Here the CDR3 DNA reads TGTGCCAGCAGTGAAGCGCTCGGGGGATACTATGGCTACACCTTC. Translated: CASSEALGGYYGYTF. V usage is TRBV6-1 and J usage is TRBJ1-2; D possibly corresponds to TRBD1 (5 bases). The germline CDR1 and CDR2 sequences are MNHNS and SASEGT. CDR3 size: 15 residues. V lost 0 bases, J lost 3 bases, and 11 bases lay in between.

The chain carries TRBV2 and TRBJ2-7; TRBD1 agrees at 9 bases. This CDR3 is 12 amino acids long. With 9 bases clipped from V and 1 base from J, the junction kept 1 base outside the gene matches. Germline V gene lookup returns CDR1 SNHLY and CDR2 FYNNEI. CDR3 sequence (DNA): TGTGCCAGGGGGACAGGGTCCTACGAGCAGTACTTC. It codes for CARGTGSYEQYF.

The chain joins TRBV6-6 to TRBJ2-7, with TRBD1 matching over 8 bases. The germline V gene encodes CDR1 MNHNY and CDR2 SVGAGI (reference sequence). After removal of 3 bases from V and 4 bases from J, the junction contained 8 bases not matched to a gene. The CDR3 runs 15 residues. The CDR3 region is CASSYGAGGVYEQYF. The CDR3 bases are TGTGCCAGCAGTTATGGGGCAGGGGGCGTGTACGAGCAGTACTTC.

This CDR3 is CASSLDSSTEAFF. The CDR3 bases are TGTGCCAGCAGCTTAGACAGTTCCACTGAAGCTTTCTTT. The chain has TRBV7-2 and TRBJ1-1; D gene unclear. Germline CDR1 is SGHTA and CDR2 is FQGNSA. Between the trimmed V and J ends, which lost 1 base and 4 bases, there was a span of 7 bases. The CDR3 contains 13 residues. The full variable domain, with the rest looked up from reference TRBV7-2 and TRBJ1-1, is GAGVSQSPSNKVTEKGKDVELRCDPISGHTALYWYRQSLGQGLEFLIYFQGNSAPDKSGLPSDRFSAERTGGSVSTLTIQRTQQEDSAVYLCASSLDSSTEAFFGQGTRLTVV.

The chain links TRBV19 to TRBJ2-1; D possibly corresponds to TRBD1 (6 bases). Trimming took off 4 bases at V and 7 bases at J, with 23 bases between the two ends. The CDR3 consists of 17 residues. From germline, CDR1 is LNHDA and CDR2 SQIVND (reference sequence). DNA of the CDR3: TGTGCCAGTAGTAGAACCGCCGGGACAATAACGAGGAATGAGCAGTTCTTC. The encoded protein is CASSRTAGTITRNEQFF.

This chain uses TRBV11-2 with TRBJ1-2, with D unclear. Deletions cut 5 bases from V and 4 bases from J, with 20 bases between. The germline CDR1 and CDR2 sequences are SGHAT and FQNNGV. The CDR3 is made up of 16 amino acids. In nucleotides, the CDR3 is TGTGCCAGCAGCCCCCTCCCCCAATCTTCGGGCTATGGCTACACCTTC. Protein product: CASSPLPQSSGYGYTF.

The rearrangement links TRBV4-1 to TRBJ1-2; D is uncertain. Trimming cost V 4 bases and J 5 bases, with 20 bases left between them. CDR1 MGHRA and CDR2 YSYEKL come from the germline V gene. The CDR3 extends over 16 amino acids. The CDR3 DNA sequence: TGCGCCAGCAGCCTCACTCCCGTGCAGGAAACTTATGGCTACACCTTC. Amino acid sequence: CASSLTPVQETYGYTF.

V gene TRBV4-1 combines with J gene TRBJ2-7; 10 bases are shared with TRBD2. Trimming at V came to 6 bases and at J to 3 bases, leaving 11 bases not matched to a gene. Germline CDR1 is MGHRA and CDR2 is YSYEKL. The CDR3 extends over 16 amino acids. For the CDR3, the DNA is TGCGCCAGCAGTCGGGACCCTAGCGGGAGTCTCTACGAGCAGTACTTC. The encoded protein is CASSRDPSGSLYEQYF.

This rearrangement joins TRBV7-9 to TRBJ1-1, with 11 bases aligning to TRBD1. V shed 5 bases, J shed 6 bases, and the junction held 5 bases outside the gene matches. Germline loops: CDR1 SEHNR, CDR2 FQNEAQ (reference sequence). This CDR3 is built from 14 residues. The CDR3 nucleotides read TGTGCCAGCAGCCGGGACAGGGGGGTCTCTGAAGCTTTCTTT. As protein: CASSRDRGVSEAFF.

J is TRBJ2-6 and V is TRBV7-6, with TRBD2 matching 10 bases. This CDR3 spans 17 amino acids. Per the germline V gene, CDR1 is SGHVS and CDR2 is FNYEAQ. Trimming took 1 base from V and 3 from J; bases not matched to a gene: 3. The CDR3: CASSLVLAGVGANVLTF. CDR3 sequence (DNA): TGTGCCAGCAGCTTAGTCCTAGCGGGAGTTGGGGCCAACGTCCTGACTTTC.

Only one count was recorded for this clone. The chain has TRBV6-1 and TRBJ1-2; D possibly corresponds to TRBD1 (5 bases). The CDR3 is 14 residues long. V shed 6 bases and J shed 0 bases, with 11 bases lying between them. Germline CDR1 reads MNHNS; CDR2 reads SASEGT. Here the CDR3 DNA reads TGTGCCAGCAGCCTCACGGGGGCTAACTATGGCTACACCTTC. Translated, it gives CASSLTGANYGYTF.

The CDR3 here is CASRKGTGVEQYF. The CDR3 bases are TGTGCCAGCAGAAAGGGGACAGGGGTCGAGCAGTACTTC. This chain joins TRBV27 and TRBJ2-7, with 10 bases that match TRBD1. Germline values: CDR1 MNHEY, CDR2 SMNVEV (reference sequence). V was pared by 6 bases and J by 6 bases, with 5 bases of the junction left unmatched. The CDR3 is 13 residues long.